A single sample gave rise to the 19 T cell receptor beta chains below, sequenced in a study of radiotherapy plus CTLA-4 blockade in lung cancer. The protocol was immunoSEQ multiplex PCR, while the TCRdb copy is restricted to in-frame clones and leaves out a portion. The table records some 70,000 clones, around 80% of them present only once. The sequencing used peripheral blood, collected from a patient treated with radiotherapy plus ipilimumab. The source of these receptors is a human donor with non-small cell lung cancer who had a complete response to radiotherapy plus ipilimumab.

This clone appeared once. The V call is TRBV6-6, the J call TRBJ2-5, with 7 nucleotides matching TRBD2. From germline, CDR1 is MNHNY and CDR2 SVGAGI (reference sequence). V was clipped by 7 bases and J by 2 bases; unmatched bases: 4. CDR3 size: 13 residues. The CDR3 loop is CASTARGQETQYF. CDR3 DNA: TGTGCCAGCACTGCGCGGGGGCAAGAGACCCAGTACTTC.

The chain links TRBV7-2 to TRBJ2-1; tentatively, D is TRBD1 or TRBD2 (5 bases each). Between the trimmed V and J ends, which lost 5 bases and 0 bases, there was a span of 14 bases. Germline V gene lookup returns CDR1 SGHTA and CDR2 FQGNSA. The length of the CDR3 is 16 residues. The CDR3 spells CASSPYVGASYNEQFF. The CDR3 nucleotides read TGTGCCAGCAGCCCCTACGTCGGGGCCTCCTACAATGAGCAGTTCTTC.

This chain joins TRBV5-5 and TRBJ1-1; D is unresolved. V was trimmed by 2 bases and J by 5 bases, leaving 10 bases between them. Germline assignment: CDR1 SGHKS and CDR2 YYEKEE (reference sequence). This CDR3 has 13 residues. CDR3 sequence: CASSLMADTEAFF. The CDR3 bases are TGTGCCAGCAGCTTAATGGCAGATACTGAAGCTTTCTTT.

The chain joins TRBV27 to TRBJ1-1; D might be TRBD1 (6 bases). V was shortened by 5 bases and J by 2 bases, with 24 bases between the two germline ends. The CDR3 is 18 residues long. Germline V CDR1 and CDR2: MNHEY, SMNVEV (reference sequence). The chain's CDR3 is CASSPQGRQGTRNTEAFF. In nucleotides, the CDR3 is TGTGCCAGCAGTCCCCAAGGGAGGCAGGGGACGCGAAACACTGAAGCTTTCTTT.

The chain uses TRBV15 and TRBJ2-7; the D is unclear. Germline V gene lookup returns CDR1 LNHNV and CDR2 YYDKDF (reference sequence). V dropped 1 base and J dropped 3 bases, with 10 bases sitting between them. The CDR3 totals 14 residues. The CDR3 here is CATSRGEEFYEQYF. CDR3 coding DNA: TGTGCCACCAGCAGAGGGGAAGAATTCTACGAGCAGTACTTC.

This chain connects TRBV5-1 to TRBJ2-3, with 7 bases that match TRBD2. There are 17 residues in the CDR3. Germline loops: CDR1 SGHRS, CDR2 YFSETQ. J gave up 2 bases and V 3 bases, and 12 bases lay outside the gene matches. The DNA of the CDR3 is TGCGCCAGCAGCTCGGGTGCTAGCGGTTCGAACACAGATACGCAGTATTTT. Its translation: CASSSGASGSNTDTQYF.

The gene calls are TRBV28 and TRBJ1-1; D is unresolved. Trimming removed 2 bases at V and 8 bases at J, with 9 bases between. The CDR3 sequence is 12 residues long. Looked up from germline, CDR1 is MDHEN and CDR2 is SYDVKM. DNA of the CDR3: TGTGCCAGCAGTTTAATGGGGTCCGAAGCTTTCTTT. Translated: CASSLMGSEAFF.

J is TRBJ1-1 and V is TRBV7-8, with unresolved D. The germline CDR1 and CDR2 sequences are SGHVS and FQNEAQ. V shed 5 bases and J shed 4 bases, with 17 bases lying between them. This CDR3 is 15 amino acids long. DNA of the CDR3: TGTGCCAGCAGCCGCTCTCTCCGGGGAGCCACTGAAGCTTTCTTT. It translates to CASSRSLRGATEAFF. Full variable domain (outside the CDR3, taken from reference TRBV7-8 and TRBJ1-1): GAGVSQSPRYKVAKRGQDVALRCDPISGHVSLFWYQQALGQGPEFLTYFQNEAQLDKSGLPSDRFFAERPEGSVSTLKIQRTQQEDSAVYLCASSRSLRGATEAFFGQGTRLTVV.

This clone was picked up one time. This chain joins TRBV6-1 and TRBJ1-1; D remains ambiguous. The length of the CDR3 is 14 residues. V was shortened by 3 bases and J by 5 bases, with 13 bases between the two germline ends. Germline V lookup: CDR1 MNHNS, CDR2 SASEGT. The CDR3 DNA reads as TGTGCCAGCAGTGATCCCGGGAGCCGTACTGAAGCTTTCTTT. It translates to CASSDPGSRTEAFF.

V and J are TRBV28 and TRBJ1-2; D remains ambiguous. V lost 6 bases and J 8 bases, leaving 13 bases between the germline ends. This CDR3 spans 12 amino acids. Germline values: CDR1 MDHEN, CDR2 SYDVKM. The CDR3 loop is CASRPPTGGYTF. The CDR3 region has the DNA TGTGCCAGCAGACCCCCGACGGGGGGCTACACCTTC.

The table lists this clone with a few counts. Because the CDR3's place on the DNA is in doubt, the DNA is left out and the CDR3 is given as listed by TCRdb. The genes are TRBV10-3 and TRBJ1-2. A total of 15 residues make up the CDR3, ends included. Germline V lookup: CDR1 ENHRY, CDR2 SYGVKD. CDR3 region: CAISGGPLLVGSGTF.

Notes on this clone: At one end, the junction sequence differs from germline, possibly due to a read error. The chain carries TRBV7-7 and TRBJ2-3, with 8 bases that match TRBD2. CDR1 and CDR2 (germline): SSHAT, FNYEAQ (reference sequence). The CDR3 contains 15 residues. The CDR3 sequence: CASSLAAGETDTQYF. The DNA of the CDR3 is TGTGCTAGCAGCTTAGCAGCGGGGGAGACAGATACGCAGTATTTT.

The chain links TRBV4-1 to TRBJ1-2; D is uncertain. Trimming stripped 1 base from V and 7 bases from J, with 4 bases between. Per the germline V gene, CDR1 is MGHRA and CDR2 is YSYEKL. The CDR3 runs to 11 residues. CDR3 region: CASSQGGGYTF. The CDR3, as DNA: TGCGCCAGCAGCCAAGGTGGTGGCTACACCTTC.

The V gene is TRBV6-6, the J gene TRBJ2-7; possibly TRBD2 for D (5 bases). The CDR3 contains 13 residues. The germline CDR1 and CDR2 sequences are MNHNY and SVGAGI (reference sequence). For the CDR3, the DNA is TGTGCCATCAGTGAGGGAAGGGCAGACGAGCAGTACGTC. It encodes CAISEGRADEQYV.

The chain couples TRBV5-1 to TRBJ2-1; 9 bases fit TRBD2. Looked up from germline, CDR1 is SGHRS and CDR2 is YFSETQ. After removal of 2 bases from V and 5 bases from J, the junction contained 2 bases not matched to a gene. This CDR3 has 14 residues. This CDR3 is CASSLSSGNNEQFF. CDR3 nucleotides: TGCGCCAGCAGCTTATCTAGCGGGAACAATGAGCAGTTCTTC. The full variable domain, completed using reference TRBV5-1 and TRBJ2-1, is KAGVTQTPRYLIKTRGQQVTLSCSPISGHRSVSWYQQTPGQGLQFLFEYFSETQRNKGNFPGRFSGRQFSNSRSEMNVSTLELGDSALYLCASSLSSGNNEQFFGPGTRLTVL.

This clone has just one count. The chain couples TRBV19 to TRBJ2-2; TRBD1 agrees at 8 bases. CDR1 and CDR2 (germline): LNHDA, SQIVND (reference sequence). The junction had 3 bases not matched to a gene; V was cut back by 6 bases and J by 0 bases. This CDR3 is built from 15 residues. CDR3 sequence reads: CASREGQANTGELFF. The DNA of the CDR3 is TGTGCCAGTAGAGAGGGACAGGCGAACACCGGGGAGCTGTTTTTT.

The chain joins TRBV6-1 to TRBJ2-3, with 11 bases identical to TRBD2. Germline-derived CDR1 and CDR2 are MNHNS and SASEGT. The CDR3 consists of 15 residues. J was trimmed by 6 bases and V by 4 bases; bases with no gene match: 6. The CDR3 sequence: CASSGTSGGIDTQYF. The CDR3 DNA reads TGTGCCAGCAGTGGAACTAGCGGGGGAATTGATACGCAGTATTTT.

This clone was seen more than once but under ten times. The rearrangement joins TRBV4-3 to TRBJ1-6; D is unresolved. The V end was cut by 0 bases, the J end by 5 bases, with 5 bases between. The germline gives CDR1 LGHNA, CDR2 YSLEER. The CDR3 has 14 residues. As DNA, the CDR3 is TGCGCCAGCAGCCAAGATCCTAATAATTCACCCCTCCACTTT. This codes for CASSQDPNNSPLHF.

The rearrangement joins TRBV5-8 to TRBJ1-5; 8 positions match TRBD1. This CDR3 is 14 amino acids long. Trimming cost V 2 bases and J 7 bases; bases outside gene matches: 5. Germline V gene lookup returns CDR1 SGHTS and CDR2 YDEGEE. CDR3 coding DNA: TGTGCCAGCAGCTTAGGACAGGGTCGGCAGCCCCAGCATTTT. This encodes CASSLGQGRQPQHF.